This T cell receptor (beta chain) comes out of a study of CD8 T cells in ankylosing spondylitis (dated by TCRdb to between 2016 and 2019). Looking at the study overall: To find TCR variants linked to disease, the study profiled T cell receptor beta repertoires in ankylosing spondylitis patients and healthy donors. The full study cohort comprised 20 to 25 ankylosing spondylitis patients and roughly 110 healthy donors. Peripheral blood was sampled, and synovial fluid was additionally collected from ankylosing spondylitis patients.

This clonotype has a handful of counts. Its antigen remains unidentified. The sample holds no much larger clone one base away, and base qualities are not on file. Sequencing instrument: Illumina HiSeq 2500. TCR beta libraries were prepared by quantitative 5'-RACE with molecular barcodes. The paper's processing steps were these. A new computational method based on a probabilistic model of VDJ rearrangement was used to identify disease-linked TCR variants. TCRdb's own reprocessing of the public reads used fastp at Q25 and MiXCR and kept productive beta chains. All rows with the same CDR3 protein become a single entry with the most common DNA and genes. TCRdb's processing, not the authors', yielded these V and J calls. This sample is represented by about 330,000 distinct CDR3 sequences; less than 9.5% of them were singletons. The leading ten clones occupy roughly 14% of the sample. The germline V gene supplies CDR1 KGHDR and CDR2 SFDVKD. The CDR3 runs 14 amino acids, cysteine and phenylalanine included. The DNA shown is the 42-base CDR3, in frame from base 1. V is pared back by 6 bases and J by 8 bases, with 16 bases lying between the germline termini.

Overall study outcomes, separate from this receptor: Some of the motif variants had been reported before in the synovial fluid and blood of reactive arthritis patients, a finding that suggests common disease-initiation mechanisms. A CD8+ phenotype was shown by the disease-linked clones, which were found at relatively low frequencies in peripheral blood. The disease-linked clones were reported as significantly enriched in matched synovial fluid samples from ankylosing spondylitis patients. A TCR beta motif made up of fewer than 10 highly homologous amino acid variants appeared to be characteristic of blood from ankylosing spondylitis patients.

Sequencing used blood, either unsorted or a sorted T cell fraction (not recorded which). This sequence originates from a male donor with ankylosing spondylitis. The sequence is built from TRBV24-1 and TRBJ2-1; TRBD1 might be the D gene, on 6 matching bases. The sequenced DNA: TGTGCCACCAGTCAGGGGATATACTCCGATGAGCAGTTCTTC. It is translated as CATSQGIYSDEQFF.